What follows describes a single T cell receptor (beta chain). The data derive from a study of blood T cell repertoires in COVID-19. Study at large: T cells, B-cell-depleted T cells, or PBMCs supplied cDNA or gDNA.

Only in-frame clones appear in the TCRdb table, and some are missing; sequencing was by immunoSEQ multiplex PCR. This table has about 87,000 clones, roughly 80% appearing once. The CDR3 spans 16 residues. CDR1 is SGHVS, CDR2 FQNEAQ, per germline. With 1 base removed from V and 3 bases from J, the gap between germline ends came to 13 bases. The sample taken for sequencing was peripheral blood. This sequence originates from a woman between 45 and 60 years old with acute or convalescent COVID-19. The chain joins TRBV7-8 to TRBJ2-1; a possible D gene is TRBD2 (5 bases). The CDR3 protein is CASSLGGRGNYNEQFF. The CDR3 DNA reads as TGTGCCAGCAGCTTAGGGGGTCGGGGTAACTACAATGAGCAGTTCTTC.